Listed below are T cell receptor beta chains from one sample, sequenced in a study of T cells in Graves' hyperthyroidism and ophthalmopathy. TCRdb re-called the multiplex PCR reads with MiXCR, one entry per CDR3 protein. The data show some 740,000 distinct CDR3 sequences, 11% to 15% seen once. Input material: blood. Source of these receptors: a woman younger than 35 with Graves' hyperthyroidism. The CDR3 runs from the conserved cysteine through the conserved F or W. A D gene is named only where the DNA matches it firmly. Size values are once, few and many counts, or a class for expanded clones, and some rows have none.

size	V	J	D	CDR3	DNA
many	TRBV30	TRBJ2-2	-	CAWSAGTLTNTGELFF	TGTGCCTGGAGTGCCGGGACACTTACGAACACCGGGGAGCTGTTTTTT
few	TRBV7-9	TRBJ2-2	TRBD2	CASSLVGSGRTGELFF	TGTGCCAGCAGCTTAGTGGGTAGCGGGAGAACCGGGGAGCTGTTTTTT
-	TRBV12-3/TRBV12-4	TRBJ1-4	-	CASRDQGAGDEKLFF	TGTGCCAGCAGGGACCAGGGAGCGGGGGATGAAAAACTGTTTTTT
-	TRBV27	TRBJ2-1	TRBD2	CASRQLLADYNEQFF	TGTGCCAGCCGCCAACTACTAGCGGATTACAATGAGCAGTTCTTC
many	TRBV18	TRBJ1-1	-	CASSPILLTPGTEAFF	TGTGCCAGCTCACCAATTTTACTGACCCCGGGCACTGAAGCTTTCTTT
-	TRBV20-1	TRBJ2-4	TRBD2	CSARSGRAAKNIQYF	TGCAGTGCTAGGAGCGGGAGGGCTGCCAAAAACATTCAGTACTTC
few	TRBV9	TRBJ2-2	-	CASSVASSTGELFF	TGTGCCAGCAGCGTAGCAAGCTCCACCGGGGAGCTGTTTTTT
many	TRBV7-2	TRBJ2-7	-	CASSSDGSAYEQYF	TGTGCCAGCAGCTCGGACGGATCGGCCTACGAGCAGTACTTC
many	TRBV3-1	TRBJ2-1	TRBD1	CASSQDPPGGAYNEQFF	TGTGCCAGCAGCCAAGATCCCCCAGGGGGCGCTTACAATGAGCAGTTCTTC
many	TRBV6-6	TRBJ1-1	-	CASSYGGQVVEAFF	TGTGCCAGCAGTTACGGAGGACAAGTTGTTGAAGCTTTCTTT
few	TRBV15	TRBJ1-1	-	CATSRGYEGGNTEAFF	TGTGCCACCAGCAGGGGCTATGAGGGGGGGAACACTGAAGCTTTCTTT
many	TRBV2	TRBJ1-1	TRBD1	CASSYRGSAEAFF	TGTGCCAGCTCCTACAGGGGGTCCGCTGAAGCTTTCTTT
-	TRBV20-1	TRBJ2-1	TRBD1	CSAIRDRAYNEQFF	TGCAGTGCGATCAGGGACAGGGCTTACAATGAGCAGTTCTTC
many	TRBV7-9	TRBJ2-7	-	CASSQALGTFYEQYF	TGTGCCAGCAGCCAGGCCCTCGGGACATTCTACGAGCAGTACTTC
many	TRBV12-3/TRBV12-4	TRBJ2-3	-	CASSLVARDTQYF	TGTGCCAGCAGTTTGGTAGCAAGGGATACGCAGTATTTT
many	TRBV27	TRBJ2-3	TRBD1	CASRMTGSRDTQYF	TGTGCCAGCAGAATGACAGGGAGTCGAGATACGCAGTATTTT
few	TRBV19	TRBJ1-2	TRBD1	CAILDPGQGAYGYTF	TGTGCCATTCTAGACCCAGGACAGGGGGCCTATGGCTACACCTTC
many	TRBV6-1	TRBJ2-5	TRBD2	CASSRAGTSDETQYF	TGTGCCAGCAGTCGAGCGGGGACTAGCGATGAGACCCAGTACTTC
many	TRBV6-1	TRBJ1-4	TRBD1	CASMTGGEEKLFF	TGTGCCAGCATGACAGGGGGGGAGGAAAAACTGTTTTTT
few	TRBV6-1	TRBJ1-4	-	CASSRGGFNEKLFF	TGTGCCAGCAGTAGGGGGGGGTTTAATGAAAAACTGTTTTTT
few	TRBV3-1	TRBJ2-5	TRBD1	CASSQGRRRGRETQYF	TGTGCCAGCAGCCAAGGAAGGAGAAGGGGGCGCGAGACCCAGTACTTC
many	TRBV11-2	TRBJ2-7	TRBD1	CASSLVRQGPLPRRYEQYF	TGTGCCAGCAGCTTAGTTAGACAGGGGCCCTTGCCTCGGCGCTACGAGCAGTACTTC
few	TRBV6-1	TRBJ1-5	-	CASSQSGSNQPQHF	TGTGCCAGCAGTCAGAGTGGGAGCAATCAGCCCCAGCATTTT
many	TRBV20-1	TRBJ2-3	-	CSARDLSRGTDTQYF	TGCAGTGCTAGAGATCTGTCCCGGGGGACAGATACGCAGTATTTT
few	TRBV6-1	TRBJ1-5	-	CASSDSRHLTNQPQHF	TGTGCCAGCAGTGATAGTAGACACCTTACGAATCAGCCCCAGCATTTT
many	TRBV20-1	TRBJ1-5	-	CSARRERTGVSNQPQHF	TGCAGTGCCCGAAGGGAGAGGACGGGGGTGTCAAATCAGCCCCAGCATTTT
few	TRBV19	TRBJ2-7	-	CASSRERAASYEQYF	TGTGCCAGTAGTAGGGAACGGGCCGCATCCTACGAGCAGTACTTC
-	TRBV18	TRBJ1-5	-	CASSHRDPNTGPYQPQHF	TGTGCCAGCTCCCACCGGGACCCAAATACCGGTCCTTATCAGCCCCAGCATTTT
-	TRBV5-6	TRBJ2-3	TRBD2	CASSLPSGRASGTQYF	TGTGCCAGCAGCCTCCCTAGCGGGAGGGCCAGCGGTACGCAGTATTTT
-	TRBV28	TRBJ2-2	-	CASSWGINTGELFF	TGTGCCAGCAGTTGGGGGATTAACACCGGGGAGCTGTTTTTT
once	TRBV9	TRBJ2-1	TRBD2	CASSGGLAGDLNNEQFF	TGTGCCAGCAGCGGGGGACTAGCGGGAGATTTGAACAATGAGCAGTTCTTC
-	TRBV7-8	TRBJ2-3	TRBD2	CASSLSGLAGEFATQYF	TGTGCCAGCAGCTTAAGCGGACTAGCGGGAGAATTCGCTACGCAGTATTTT
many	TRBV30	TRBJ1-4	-	CAWSAFSWDEKLFF	TGTGCCTGGAGCGCCTTCTCTTGGGATGAAAAACTGTTTTTT
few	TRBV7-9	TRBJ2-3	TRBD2	CASSPRLAGRRVDTQYF	TGTGCCAGCAGCCCTAGACTAGCGGGAAGGAGGGTAGATACGCAGTATTTT
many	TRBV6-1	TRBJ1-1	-	CASSYDRNTEAFF	TGTGCCAGCAGCTATGACAGGAACACTGAAGCTTTCTTT
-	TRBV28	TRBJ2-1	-	CASSLFRQGTVRDEQFF	TGTGCCAGCAGTTTGTTTAGGCAGGGTACGGTAAGGGATGAGCAGTTCTTC
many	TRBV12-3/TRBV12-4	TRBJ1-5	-	CASSLEIIGSNQPQHF	TGTGCCAGCAGTTTAGAGATCATAGGCTCCAATCAGCCCCAGCATTTT
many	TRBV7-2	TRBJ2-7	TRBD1	CASSLSGTGGYEQYF	TGTGCCAGCAGCCTTTCCGGGACAGGGGGCTACGAGCAGTACTTC
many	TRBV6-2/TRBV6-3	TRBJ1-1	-	CASKIGQTNTEAFF	TGTGCCAGCAAAATCGGACAAACGAACACTGAAGCTTTCTTT
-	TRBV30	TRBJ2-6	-	CAWSVPGANVLTF	TGTGCCTGGAGTGTGCCCGGGGCCAACGTCCTGACTTTC
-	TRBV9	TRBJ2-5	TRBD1	CASSVGDSLISQYF	TGTGCCAGCAGCGTAGGGGACAGCCTAATTTCCCAGTACTTC
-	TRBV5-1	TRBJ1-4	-	CASSLDHAQGFELFF	TGCGCCAGCAGCTTGGACCACGCGCAGGGTTTCGAACTGTTTTTT
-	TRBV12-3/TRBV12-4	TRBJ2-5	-	CASSLGRRGFQETQYF	TGTGCCAGCAGTTTAGGGCGTCGAGGATTTCAAGAGACCCAGTACTTC
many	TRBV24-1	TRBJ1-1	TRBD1	CATSRDSMNTEAFF	TGTGCCACCAGTCGGGACAGCATGAACACTGAAGCTTTCTTT
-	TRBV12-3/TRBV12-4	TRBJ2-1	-	CASIPRDSNNEQFF	TGTGCCAGCATCCCCCGGGACTCCAACAATGAGCAGTTCTTC
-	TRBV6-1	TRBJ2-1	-	CASSDGGTGRDEQFF	TGTGCCAGCAGTGACGGGGGGACAGGACGCGATGAGCAGTTCTTC
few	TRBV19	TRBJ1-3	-	CASSINSGNTIYF	TGTGCCAGTAGTATCAACAGTGGAAACACCATATATTTT
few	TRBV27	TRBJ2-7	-	CASSSLPNEQYF	TGTGCCAGCAGTTCCCTTCCCAACGAGCAGTACTTC
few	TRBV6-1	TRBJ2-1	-	CASGKGWGAYLEQFF	TGTGCCAGCGGCAAGGGGTGGGGGGCCTACCTTGAGCAGTTCTTC
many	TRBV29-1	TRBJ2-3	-	CSVCWTDRPTDTQYF	TGCAGCGTTTGCTGGACAGACCGTCCCACAGATACGCAGTATTTT
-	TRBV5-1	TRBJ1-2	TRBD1	CASSPDRRPNYGYTF	TGCGCCAGCAGCCCGGACAGGCGTCCTAACTATGGCTACACCTTC
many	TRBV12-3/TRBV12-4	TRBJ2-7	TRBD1	CASSPRTGDLEQYF	TGTGCCAGCAGTCCTAGGACAGGGGATCTCGAGCAGTACTTC
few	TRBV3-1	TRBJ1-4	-	CASSWRRGEEKLFF	TGTGCCAGCAGCTGGAGACGGGGAGAAGAAAAACTGTTTTTT
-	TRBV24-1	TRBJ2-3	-	CATRDWMGDTQYF	TGTGCCACCCGGGACTGGATGGGGGATACGCAGTATTTT
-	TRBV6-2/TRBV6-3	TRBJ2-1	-	CASSSAQRSSYNEQFF	TGTGCCAGCAGTAGCGCCCAGAGGAGCTCCTACAATGAGCAGTTCTTC
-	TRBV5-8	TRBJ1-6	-	CASRMGRNNSPLHF	TGTGCCAGCAGAATGGGCAGGAATAATTCACCCCTCCACTTT
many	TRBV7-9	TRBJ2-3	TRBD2	CASSSPPGLAVADTQYF	TGTGCCAGCAGCTCGCCACCGGGACTAGCAGTTGCAGATACGCAGTATTTT